This paragraph covers one TCR beta chain sequence. It lacks a known antigen. No base-level quality is on record; no much larger clone is a single base apart. Healthy HIV-negative adults with no recently reported acute infections or vaccinations were included as donors. All donors were Caucasian adults living in Nashville, Tennessee, USA. CD4+ T cells were enriched by magnetic negative selection; naive cells were then positively selected on CD45RA, and the negative fraction formed the memory subset. Blood was obtained by leukapheresis, after which PBMCs were separated by Ficoll-Histopaque density gradient centrifugation and cryopreserved in liquid nitrogen vapor phase. Analytical flow cytometry was used to check the purity and quantity of every magnetically sorted T cell population. Genomic DNA was isolated from every sorted fraction and measured by UV absorbance on a Nanodrop 2000c. TCR CDR3 regions were amplified from genomic DNA by multiplex PCR using the deep immunoSEQ assay. Extracted genomic DNA from each cell subset was spread evenly across all wells of several immunoSEQ 96-well plates, with each plate serving as a replicate. For sorted subsets, approximately 0.2 ug of genomic DNA, equivalent to 30,000 or so T cell genomes, went into each replicate PCR. The purified libraries were quantified using a Qubit 3.0 fluorometer, sized with a Bioanalyzer 2100, and then quantified again using the KAPA Library Quantification kit. Each immunoSEQ 96-well plate was sequenced on its own single-read 150-cycle Illumina NextSeq 550 flow cell. The study's own analysis went as follows. Because only junctional sequences without quality scores were contained in the immunoSEQ output, filtering matching that applied to full-length reads could not be performed. To assign V/J genes and CDR3, sequences were annotated using PyIR, a Python wrapper for IgBLAST v1.9, with IMGT germline references. Reads were filtered out if the reads had weak V/J assignments (E-value above 1e-6), no CDR3, stop codons, out-of-frame junctions, or ambiguous translated residues. A V3J clonotype was defined by an identical inferred V gene, J gene, and CDR3 amino acid sequence. Percentage overlap between repertoires was calculated by dividing the number of shared unique clonotypes by the size of the smaller repertoire. Three approaches were used to assess repertoire richness: RTK rarefaction, the Chao1 estimator, and Recon v2.1 estimates of unobserved clonotypes. Generation probabilities for all TCRbeta clonotypes obtained by the gDNA method from a handful of donors were computed using OLGA. The table was pulled from immuneACCESS by TCRdb, which kept in-frame rearrangements only. Such tables lose some clones; where checked, under half of the loss comes from unresolved V genes, and the rest has no known cause. The V and J calls and clone size come from that table; D and trimming were worked out from the DNA. This sample is represented by around 700,000 clones; approximately 75% of them were singletons. The biggest ten clones account for around 2% of the sample.

This sample was included in a study of shared clonotypes between healthy human individuals (dated by TCRdb to 2018 to 2020). At the level of the whole study: The cohort included a few men and a couple of women between 18 and 49 years of age. Each donor's leukapheresis produced roughly between roughly 0.9 and 9 billion PBMCs. For each donor, three plates each were used for CD4 naive and CD4 memory, two plates were used for CD8 naive, and one plate was used for CD8 memory. To estimate repertoire size and how much clonotype sharing occurs between individuals, the study deeply sequenced the blood TCR repertoires of 5 or 6 healthy adults. To increase sequencing depth and limit assay-specific biases, TCR repertoire library preparation and sequencing were carried out by different laboratories using diverse techniques.

V is cut by 7 bases and J by 9 bases, and the space between the germline ends is 18 bases. The CDR3 starts with the cysteine, ends with the phenylalanine, and has 14 residues. The CDR3 DNA has 42 bases and is translated from base 1. The CDR1 and CDR2 encoded by the germline V gene (reference sequence) are MNHNY and SVGAGI. Study-level results and caveats: Even with the large sequencing depth, rarefaction of the sorted-subset datasets indicated that sequencing was incomplete. Clonotypes shared by all four sorted-subset donors showed higher generation probabilities than non-shared clonotypes. When a handful of donors were compared, the shared fraction of clonotypes was 5% to 6.5% for naive CD4, around 3.6% for naive CD8, roughly 2.5% for memory CD4, and 0.35% to 0.4% for memory CD8. The small number of donors limited the genetic and exposure-history diversity represented. Sampling was limited to blood, and TCR repertoires in tissue likely differ from TCR repertoires in blood. Pairwise subsampling led to the expectation that sequencing depth would affect the degree of clonotype sharing among donors. Estimated clonotype richness was generally larger for naive than for memory subsets.

The sequenced material came from memory CD4+ T cells sorted from blood. The sample's cell subset or site label, in plain terms: CD45RA-negative fraction. The sequence is built from TRBV6-6 and TRBJ2-2; TRBD1 is perhaps the D gene, given 5 matching bases. The sequence derives from a woman in her 30s in good health. This receptor carries the CDR3 CASIGWTLGRELFF. The sequenced DNA: TGTGCCAGCATCGGGTGGACACTCGGGCGGGAGCTGTTTTTT.